The clone carrying this TCR beta chain was counted once. As yet, its antigen is unknown. Method: immunoSEQ multiplex PCR; TCRdb's copy keeps in-frame clones and lacks some. The repertoire includes roughly 54,000 clones, 84% of them detected once, and around 3.9% sits in the top ten. This sample's time point: week 35, safety follow-up. Each vaccine dose was 300 ug of mutant IDH1 20-mer peptide, with topical imiquimod. This specimen comes from a study of a mutant IDH1 vaccine in newly diagnosed glioma. On the study more broadly: Most patients had radiochemotherapy with temozolomide before enrollment; others had one alone.

In germline, CDR1 is LGHNA, CDR2 YSLEER. J was trimmed by 5 bases and V by 0 bases; bases with no gene match: 4. The length of the CDR3 is 16 residues. This TCR was sampled from a woman aged 18-29 years with glioma. The starting material was PBMCs, obtained from a glioma patient whose treatment included an IDH1 peptide vaccine. J is TRBJ2-2 and V is TRBV4-3; TRBD2 aligns across 9 bases. The CDR3 DNA sequence: TGCGCCAGCAGCCAAGAACCTAGCGGGGCTACCGGGGAGCTGTTTTTT. Protein: CASSQEPSGATGELFF.